These 22 T cell receptor beta chains share one sample of origin, sequenced in a study of regulatory T cells in long-lasting Graves disease. Sequencing libraries for TCR beta were prepared with iRepertoire HTBI primers and Arm-PCR of CDR3 regions. MiXCR, run by TCRdb on the multiplex PCR reads, gives a single entry per CDR3 protein. The profile covers a few hundred thousand distinct CDR3 sequences, with 12% appearing a single time and approximately 17% taken by the ten largest. Stated time point: newly diagnosed GD, antithyroid drugs for less than 3 months. From PBMCs, RNA was extracted and then used to make the TCR library. The data also belong to a second study, concerning T cells in Graves' hyperthyroidism and ophthalmopathy.

The source material was peripheral blood mononuclear cells (PBMCs), sampled at new diagnosis, from a patient treated with antithyroid drugs. The receptors stem from a woman between 18 and 30 years old with Graves disease.

The chain joins TRBV20-1 to TRBJ2-1; 9 bases are a match to TRBD2. V dropped 3 bases and J dropped 8; count of bases not matched to a gene: 8. The CDR3 length is 14 residues. CDR1 is DFQATT, CDR2 SNEGSKA, per germline (reference sequence). The CDR3 reads CSARGGSGSYEQFF. CDR3 DNA sequence: TGCAGTGCTAGGGGGGGTAGCGGGAGCTATGAGCAGTTCTTC.

This clonotype was detected only a few times. This chain joins TRBV6-4 and TRBJ2-3; 10 bases match TRBD2. In germline, CDR1 is MRHNA, CDR2 SNTAGT. The J segment lost 2 bases and the V segment lost 8 bases, leaving 4 bases of the junction unmatched. This CDR3 region has 14 residues. The CDR3, as DNA: TGTGCCAGCGCTCTAGCGGGAGACACAGATACGCAGTATTTT. Residues: CASALAGDTDTQYF.

This clonotype was observed at least ten times. This chain joins TRBV16 and TRBJ2-5; the D is unclear. Germline CDR1 and CDR2: KGHSY and FQNENV. The CDR3 loop spans 13 amino acids. V shed 1 base and J shed 1 base, with 4 bases lying between them. For the CDR3, the DNA is TGTGCCAGCAGCCAATTCCCCCAAGAGACCCAGTACTTC. It translates to CASSQFPQETQYF.

The table lists this clonotype with many counts. The chain carries TRBV6-5 and TRBJ2-4, with 8 bases matching TRBD2. Losses at the gene ends were 4 bases for V and 5 bases for J; bases not matched to a gene: 13. The CDR3 contains 17 residues. Looked up from germline, CDR1 is MNHEY and CDR2 is SVGAGI. CDR3 amino acids: CASSFSLAGHGENIQYF. The CDR3 nucleotides read TGTGCCAGCAGTTTTTCCCTAGCGGGTCACGGGGAAAACATTCAGTACTTC.

This clonotype was seen a few times. The rearrangement uses TRBV7-3 and TRBJ1-1; perhaps TRBD1 as D (6 bases). V lost 2 bases, J lost 4 bases, and 14 bases lay in between. The CDR3 totals 15 residues. Germline V gene lookup returns CDR1 SGHTA and CDR2 FQGTGA. The CDR3 sequence is CASSLWGGSTTEAFF. DNA for the CDR3: TGTGCCAGCAGCTTATGGGGGGGCTCGACCACTGAAGCTTTCTTT.

This clonotype was picked up many times. This chain links TRBV19 with TRBJ1-5, with D unclear. Between the trimmed V and J ends, which lost 5 bases and 3 bases, there was a span of 11 bases. This CDR3 contains 14 residues. Per the germline V gene, CDR1 is LNHDA and CDR2 is SQIVND (reference sequence). CDR3: CASSWGSDNQPQHF. Here the CDR3 DNA reads TGTGCCAGTAGTTGGGGTTCGGACAATCAGCCCCAGCATTTT.

This clonotype came up many times. The chain is built from TRBV2 and TRBJ1-2; D uncertain. CDR1 SNHLY and CDR2 FYNNEI come from the germline V gene. The V gene lost 2 bases and the J gene lost 7 bases, with 14 bases spanning the gap. CDR3 length equals 14 residues. This CDR3 is CASSETAGYRGYTF. CDR3 in DNA: TGTGCCAGCAGTGAAACAGCTGGATATCGTGGCTACACCTTC. The full variable domain, in which reference TRBV2 and TRBJ1-2 provide the parts outside the CDR3, is EPEVTQTPSHQVTQMGQEVILRCVPISNHLYFYWYRQILGQKVEFLVSFYNNEISEKSEIFDDQFSVERPDGSNFTLKIRSTKLEDSAMYFCASSETAGYRGYTFGSGTRLTVV.

This clonotype was recorded at least ten times. J is TRBJ2-5 and V is TRBV7-2; D unclear. Trimming took 0 bases from V and 7 from J, leaving 9 bases between them. CDR3 length: 13 residues. Germline V lookup: CDR1 SGHTA, CDR2 FQGNSA. For the CDR3, the DNA is TGTGCCAGCAGCTTAGCCCTATCTGGGACCCAGTACTTC. Protein: CASSLALSGTQYF.

In its sample, this clonotype was seen many times. The chain links TRBV7-6 to TRBJ1-2, with a tentative D call TRBD1 (5 bases). Trimming left V 8 bases short and J 2 bases short, with 15 bases between. CDR3 length: 14 residues. The germline V gene encodes CDR1 SGHVS and CDR2 FNYEAQ. In DNA, the CDR3 is TGTGCCAGCGGCAACCCGGGGACCAACTATGGCTACACCTTC. Encoded protein: CASGNPGTNYGYTF.

The V and J genes are TRBV20-1 and TRBJ1-1; D is perhaps TRBD1 (5 bases). Germline-derived CDR1 and CDR2 are DFQATT and SNEGSKA (reference sequence). This CDR3 is built from 12 residues. The CDR3 nucleotides are TGCAATCCTGGAGGGGCAGGGACTGAAGCTTTCTTT. It yields the protein CNPGGAGTEAFF.

The V gene is TRBV5-1, the J gene TRBJ2-5; 9 bases line up with TRBD2. Germline lookup yields CDR1 SGHRS and CDR2 YFSETQ. The CDR3 loop spans 15 amino acids. With V trimmed by 4 bases and J by 2 bases, 6 bases remained unmatched. CDR3 nucleotides: TGCGCCAGCAGCCCAGGGACTAGCTATCAAGAGACCCAGTACTTC. It specifies CASSPGTSYQETQYF.

The chain recombines TRBV18 with TRBJ2-6; a possible D gene is TRBD1 (6 bases). Germline lookup yields CDR1 KGHSH and CDR2 LQKENI. This CDR3 has 18 amino acids. Trimming pared 6 bases from V and 2 bases from J, leaving 20 bases between. The DNA for the CDR3 is TGTGCCAGCTCGCTCGAGCCTACAGGGTATGCTGGGGCCAACGTCCTGACTTTC. Protein: CASSLEPTGYAGANVLTF.

The sample holds many counts of this clonotype. V usage is TRBV18 and J usage is TRBJ1-6; possibly TRBD1 for D (6 bases). Trimming shortened V by 4 bases and J by 6 bases, and 16 bases separated the two germline ends. Germline CDR1 and CDR2: KGHSH and LQKENI. The CDR3 is 16 amino acids. The CDR3, as DNA: TGTGCCAGCTCACTCCCGAGCGGACAGTCTAATTCACCCCTCCACTTT. It specifies CASSLPSGQSNSPLHF.

The J gene is TRBJ2-3, the V gene TRBV19; D is uncertain. The V end lost 0 bases, the J end lost 0 bases, and 7 bases lay between the germline ends. This CDR3 is built from 15 residues. Germline V gene lookup returns CDR1 LNHDA and CDR2 SQIVND (reference sequence). CDR3 in amino acids: CASSIEAESTDTQYF. DNA for the CDR3: TGTGCCAGTAGTATAGAGGCTGAAAGCACAGATACGCAGTATTTT.

This clonotype was recorded a few times. The J gene is TRBJ1-4, the V gene TRBV12-3 or TRBV12-4; D gene unclear. V lost 7 bases and J 5 bases, leaving 14 bases between the germline ends. The CDR3 extends over 14 amino acids. The CDR3 sequence: CASTDPWQNEKLFF. DNA of the CDR3: TGTGCCAGCACCGACCCATGGCAAAATGAAAAACTGTTTTTT.

This clonotype occurred many times. The V and J genes are TRBV12-3 or TRBV12-4 and TRBJ1-2; D perhaps matches TRBD1 (6 bases). Trimming left V 2 bases short and J 7 bases short, with 14 bases between. The CDR3 totals 14 residues. The CDR3 DNA reads as TGTGCCAGCAGTTTAACAGGGTCACTTAGTGGCTACACCTTC. Its translation: CASSLTGSLSGYTF.

This clonotype was detected many times. The chain has TRBV6-9 and TRBJ1-2; 7 nucleotides agree with TRBD1. The V and J ends lost 3 bases and 5 bases, in that order; junction bases with no gene match: 15. Germline assignment: CDR1 MNHGY and CDR2 SVAAGI. This CDR3 contains 17 residues. CDR3 in amino acids: CASSYLPKRQGGYGYTF. The CDR3 DNA reads as TGTGCCAGCAGTTACTTACCCAAACGACAGGGAGGGTATGGCTACACCTTC.

In its sample, this clonotype was seen a few times. The chain combines TRBV10-3 with TRBJ2-3, with D possibly being TRBD1 (5 bases). Germline CDR1 reads ENHRY; CDR2 reads SYGVKD. The CDR3 has 13 amino acids. V gave up 6 bases and J gave up 6 bases, with 13 bases separating them. CDR3 sequence reads: CAIRATDRDTQYF. As DNA, the CDR3 is TGTGCCATCAGGGCGACAGATCGGGATACGCAGTATTTT.

This clonotype occurred many times. The chain joins TRBV7-8 to TRBJ2-5, with no clear D. The CDR3 has 17 amino acids. The V gene lost 3 bases and the J gene lost 2 bases, with 19 bases spanning the gap. The germline V gene has CDR1 SGHVS and CDR2 FQNEAQ. In DNA form, the CDR3 reads TGTGCCAGCAGCTTCGGGTCTCTTTTGGCCTCACAAGAGACCCAGTACTTC. Protein sequence: CASSFGSLLASQETQYF.

This clonotype was seen at least ten times. The chain joins TRBV5-4 to TRBJ2-1, with TRBD2 identical over 8 bases. Losses at the gene ends were 4 bases for V and 6 bases for J; bases not matched to a gene: 9. Germline V CDR1 and CDR2: SGHNT, YYREEE (reference sequence). The CDR3 sequence is 15 residues long. CDR3 residues: CASSPTGGGLNEQFF. The CDR3, as DNA: TGTGCCAGCAGCCCAACGGGGGGGGGACTCAATGAGCAGTTCTTC.

Ten or more counts support this clonotype. The chain joins TRBV7-8 to TRBJ2-5; D uncertain. Germline V lookup: CDR1 SGHVS, CDR2 FQNEAQ. The CDR3 extends over 14 amino acids. Between the trimmed V and J ends, which lost 4 bases and 1 base, there was a span of 10 bases. The CDR3 loop reads CASSWVGIQETQYF. CDR3 DNA: TGTGCCAGCAGCTGGGTAGGGATCCAAGAGACCCAGTACTTC. The full variable domain, completed using reference TRBV7-8 and TRBJ2-5, is GAGVSQSPRYKVAKRGQDVALRCDPISGHVSLFWYQQALGQGPEFLTYFQNEAQLDKSGLPSDRFFAERPEGSVSTLKIQRTQQEDSAVYLCASSWVGIQETQYFGPGTRLLVL.

This clonotype was picked up many times. CDR3 sequence reads: CASSLPNRDYCTDTQYF. CDR3 coding DNA: TGTGCCAGCAGTTTGCCCAACCGGGACTACTGCACAGATACGCAGTATTTT. The V call is TRBV28, the J call TRBJ2-3, with 7 nucleotides matching TRBD2. The J segment lost 1 base and the V segment lost 3 bases, leaving 10 bases of the junction unmatched. The CDR3 is 17 residues long. In germline, CDR1 is MDHEN, CDR2 SYDVKM.